This entry lists 11 T cell receptor beta chains sequenced from one sample in a study of T-cell reconstitution after alpha-beta-depleted transplantation in children. Library preparation (for TCRbeta) was performed with unique molecular identifiers. TCRdb fed the PCR reads into MiXCR, producing one record per CDR3 protein. The table shows 15,000 or so distinct CDR3 sequences, with around 4.9% occurring only once. The source material was PBMCs, sampled before TCRalphabeta/CD19-depleted stem cell transplant. These receptors were collected from a boy younger than 18 with acute lymphoblastic leukemia, due to receive a stem cell transplant.

This clonotype was counted at least ten times. This chain uses TRBV9 with TRBJ1-5; D call uncertain. The V and J ends lost 0 bases and 6 bases respectively, with 16 bases between them. The length of the CDR3 is 16 residues. CDR1 and CDR2 from the germline V gene are SGDLS and YYNGEE. CDR3 in amino acids: CASSVEGWRAIQPQHF. DNA for the CDR3: TGTGCCAGCAGCGTAGAAGGATGGAGGGCAATTCAGCCCCAGCATTTT.

Ten or more counts support this clonotype. The V gene is TRBV19, the J gene TRBJ2-7; TRBD2 is a possible D gene (5 bases). Germline CDR1 LNHDA, CDR2 SQIVND (reference sequence). Trimming removed 7 bases at V and 7 bases at J, with 14 bases between. The CDR3 spans 12 residues. CDR3 coding DNA: TGTGCCAGTAACTGGGGATCGGGAGAGCAGTACTTC. Protein product: CASNWGSGEQYF.

This clonotype counts as medium-sized. The chain carries TRBV15 and TRBJ2-1, with D unresolved. From germline, CDR1 is LNHNV and CDR2 YYDKDF (reference sequence). Between the trimmed V and J ends, which lost 0 bases and 4 bases, there was a span of 7 bases. CDR3 length: 14 amino acids. The CDR3 reads CATSRDIGYNEQFF. In DNA, the CDR3 is TGTGCCACCAGCAGAGATATAGGATACAATGAGCAGTTCTTC.

This clonotype appeared many times. The chain links TRBV7-8 to TRBJ1-5, with D tentatively TRBD1 (5 bases). The V end was cut by 5 bases, the J end by 4 bases, with 9 bases between. The V gene's germline CDR1 is SGHVS and CDR2 FQNEAQ. The CDR3 is 13 residues long. The CDR3, as DNA: TGTGCCAGCAGCCTGGGACGGAATCAGCCCCAGCATTTT. This translates into CASSLGRNQPQHF.

This clonotype was detected ten times or more. This sequence joins TRBV28 and TRBJ2-3, with 10 bases aligning to TRBD1. The CDR3 contains 15 residues. After removal of 5 bases from V and 4 bases from J, the junction contained 6 bases not matched to a gene. Germline values: CDR1 MDHEN, CDR2 SYDVKM. CDR3: CASSLRTGGADTQYF. The CDR3 nucleotides read TGTGCCAGCAGTCTCCGGACAGGGGGGGCAGATACGCAGTATTTT.

In its sample, this clonotype ranks as medium-sized (0.01 to 0.1%). The chain combines TRBV6-2 or TRBV6-3 with TRBJ2-7; TRBD2 aligns across 15 bases. This CDR3 spans 16 amino acids. Germline assignment: CDR1 MNHEY and CDR2 SVGEGT. Unmatched junction bases numbered 5, after V lost 6 bases and J lost 2 bases. The CDR3, as DNA: TGTGCCAGCAGCGGACTAGCGGGAGGGTTGACCTACGAGCAGTACTTC. Translating it yields CASSGLAGGLTYEQYF.

This clonotype was detected ten times or more. The chain uses TRBV11-2 and TRBJ1-4, with a weak D call TRBD1 (6 bases). V shed 2 bases and J shed 7 bases, with 11 bases lying between them. The CDR3 has 14 amino acids. Looked up from germline, CDR1 is SGHAT and CDR2 is FQNNGV. The CDR3 sequence is CASSLRGLGEKLFF. Here the CDR3 DNA reads TGTGCCAGCAGCTTAAGGGGGTTGGGTGAAAAACTGTTTTTT. The full variable domain, rest sourced from reference TRBV11-2 and TRBJ1-4, is EAGVAQSPRYKIIEKRQSVAFWCNPISGHATLYWYQQILGQGPKLLIQFQNNGVVDDSQLPKDRFSAERLKGVDSTLKIQPAKLEDSAVYLCASSLRGLGEKLFFGSGTQLSVL.

This clonotype came up many times. V is TRBV7-2 and J is TRBJ2-2; D remains ambiguous. This CDR3 region has 12 residues. In germline, CDR1 is SGHTA, CDR2 FQGNSA. Trimming shortened V by 5 bases and J by 8 bases, and 9 bases separated the two germline ends. The CDR3 reads CASSPNGGELFF. The CDR3 nucleotides read TGTGCCAGCAGCCCAAATGGGGGGGAGCTGTTTTTT.

This clonotype was picked up many times. This chain links TRBV4-3 with TRBJ1-6; D unclear. The CDR3 is 15 amino acids. The germline V gene has CDR1 LGHNA and CDR2 YSLEER. The V gene lost 4 bases and the J gene lost 5 bases, with 12 bases spanning the gap. The CDR3 region is CASSLNQLNNSPLHF. In nucleotides, the CDR3 is TGCGCCAGCAGCCTTAATCAGCTTAATAATTCACCCCTCCACTTT.

This clonotype was counted many times. V is TRBV6-6 and J is TRBJ2-1; D is unresolved. Trimming took 7 bases from V and 10 from J, leaving 17 bases between them. Germline CDR1 is MNHNY and CDR2 is SVGAGI (reference sequence). CDR3 length: 13 amino acids. This CDR3 reads CASNLLQWGEQFF. The CDR3 region has the DNA TGTGCCAGCAATCTGCTACAATGGGGAGAGCAGTTCTTC.

The sample holds many counts of this clonotype. V is TRBV5-1 and J is TRBJ1-6, with 7 bases lining up with TRBD1. Trimming took 4 bases from V and 13 from J; bases not matched to a gene: 11. The length of the CDR3 is 14 residues. The germline V gene encodes CDR1 SGHRS and CDR2 YFSETQ. The CDR3 sequence: CASSIGTATDPLHF. CDR3 DNA: TGCGCCAGCAGCATCGGGACAGCTACGGATCCCCTCCACTTT.